Below, one T cell receptor (beta chain) is given with its context. The antigen is unknown. This CDR3 is missing its conserved last phenylalanine or tryptophan, likely due to a read error. Study conclusions and caveats: Tumor Tregs overlapped most with tumor, then blood, naive CD4+ cells.

With 4 bases clipped from V and 1 base from J, the junction kept 15 bases outside the gene matches. Germline V gene sequence: CDR1 SGHTA, CDR2 FQGNSA. This CDR3 region has 19 residues. One entry per CDR3 protein results from TCRdb running MiXCR on the 5' RACE reads. The sample yields some 54,000 distinct CDR3 sequences, about a sixth seen once. Naive CD4+ cells had CD25+ Tregs removed. The V call is TRBV7-2, the J call TRBJ2-1, with TRBD1 matching over 8 bases. The TCR originated in a female donor with breast cancer. Sequences were obtained from naive CD4+ T cells sorted from blood. Documented subset: naive CD4+ T cells, CD4+CD45RA+CD25-. The CDR3 loop is CASSSRGTGGKKSYNEQFL. CDR3 sequence (DNA): TGTGCCAGCAGCTCCCGTGGAACAGGGGGGAAGAAATCCTACAATGAGCAGTTCCTC.